These T cell receptor beta chains were read from a single sample in a study of identical twins. TCRdb recomputed calls from the 5' RACE reads with MiXCR, one row per CDR3 protein. The data show about 200,000 distinct CDR3 sequences, more than 9% seen once. The sample consisted of memory T cells sorted from blood. These receptors originate from a man in his fifties or sixties in good health. Both conserved end residues are part of each CDR3. Each record gives: J gene, V gene, CDR3 protein.

J: TRBJ2-1; V: TRBV20-1; CDR3: CSAGGQGASGRGNEQFF
J: TRBJ1-2; V: TRBV9; CDR3: CASSVGQDIYGYTF
J: TRBJ2-1; V: TRBV7-6; CDR3: CASSLDLFAGAPTDNNEQFF
J: TRBJ1-5; V: TRBV3-1; CDR3: CASSQDATQGAPQHF
J: TRBJ1-3; V: TRBV7-9; CDR3: CASSLGRSGNTIYF
J: TRBJ2-5; V: TRBV5-6; CDR3: CASSLVSNQETQYF
J: TRBJ2-3; V: TRBV6-1; CDR3: CASSELAGTTDTQYF
J: TRBJ2-5; V: TRBV20-1; CDR3: CSAQGGVGETQYF
J: TRBJ1-1; V: TRBV4-1; CDR3: CASSQEGHLNTEAFF
J: TRBJ2-1; V: TRBV7-9; CDR3: CASSLAGAGYNEQFF
J: TRBJ2-1; V: TRBV12-3/TRBV12-4; CDR3: CASSQYNEQFF
J: TRBJ1-4; V: TRBV20-1; CDR3: CSAQSPGWSNEKLFF
J: TRBJ2-7; V: TRBV6-1; CDR3: CASSTILQGVPFYEQYF
J: TRBJ2-1; V: TRBV28; CDR3: CASTLSGEMNEQFF
J: TRBJ2-3; V: TRBV7-3; CDR3: CASSPTASSTDTQYF
J: TRBJ2-1; V: TRBV29-1; CDR3: CSVVERGPKGEQFF
J: TRBJ2-7; V: TRBV7-9; CDR3: CASSPGQVPYEQYF
J: TRBJ2-5; V: TRBV5-1; CDR3: CASSFDRGETQYF
J: TRBJ1-5; V: TRBV28; CDR3: CASNGDSNQPQHF
J: TRBJ2-7; V: TRBV5-1; CDR3: CASSWGTGIYEQYF
J: TRBJ2-1; V: TRBV12-3/TRBV12-4; CDR3: CASSPPGQGIEQFF